A single sample is the source of the 15 T cell receptor beta chains below, sequenced in a study of neurological immune-mediated disorders. A single record per CDR3 protein comes from TCRdb applying MiXCR to the 5' RACE reads. The table includes approximately 87,000 distinct CDR3 sequences, around 14% detected once. Sample: PBMCs. Receptors were obtained from a woman between 50 and 59 years old in good health.

This clonotype was recorded many times. The rearrangement uses TRBV7-9 and TRBJ2-3; 8 positions agree with TRBD2. CDR3 length: 17 residues. The V and J ends lost 5 bases and 4 bases, in that order; junction bases with no gene match: 14. CDR1 and CDR2 (germline): SEHNR, FQNEAQ (reference sequence). CDR3 in amino acids: CASSNPQGLGTADTQYF. Written as DNA, the CDR3 is TGTGCCAGCAGCAATCCCCAGGGACTAGGTACGGCAGATACGCAGTATTTT.

This clonotype was seen at least ten times. This chain links TRBV7-3 with TRBJ2-7; no reliable D call. Germline V gene lookup returns CDR1 SGHTA and CDR2 FQGTGA. This CDR3 has 13 residues. Trimming stripped 4 bases from V and 1 base from J, with 8 bases between. The CDR3 region is CASSSHGSYEQYF. In DNA form, the CDR3 reads TGTGCCAGCAGCTCCCATGGATCCTACGAGCAGTACTTC.

This clonotype has ten or more counts. V and J are TRBV28 and TRBJ1-1; D uncertain. CDR3 length: 11 amino acids. V gave up 6 bases and J gave up 1 base, with 3 bases separating them. The germline gives CDR1 MDHEN, CDR2 SYDVKM. CDR3 sequence (DNA): TGTGCCAGCAGCCAGAACACTGAAGCTTTCTTT. Translating gives CASSQNTEAFF.

At least ten counts were recorded for this clonotype. The chain employs TRBV18 and TRBJ2-3; 12 nucleotides match TRBD2. CDR3 length: 16 amino acids. Looked up from germline, CDR1 is KGHSH and CDR2 is LQKENI. The J segment lost 4 bases and the V segment lost 5 bases, leaving 7 bases of the junction unmatched. The CDR3 region has the DNA TGTGCCAGCTCATTTCGACTAGCGGGGGCTTCAGATACGCAGTATTTT. Its translation is CASSFRLAGASDTQYF.

The rearrangement uses TRBV20-1 and TRBJ1-1; 7 bases are shared with TRBD1. This CDR3 region has 12 residues. Per germline, CDR1 DFQATT and CDR2 SNEGSKA (reference sequence). The J segment lost 3 bases and the V segment lost 3 bases, leaving 1 base of the junction unmatched. CDR3 DNA: TGCAGTGCTAGGGGACAGTACACTGAAGCTTTCTTT. It encodes CSARGQYTEAFF.

To note about this clonotype: Sequence at one end of the junction differs from germline and may be a read error. The chain joins TRBV7-9 to TRBJ2-7; possibly TRBD1 or TRBD2 for D (5 bases each). The CDR3 spans 14 residues. Germline V gene data show CDR1 as SEHNR and CDR2 as FQNEAQ (reference sequence). The CDR3 sequence: CASNRDGYSHEQYF. DNA of the CDR3: TGTGCAAGCAATCGGGACGGATACTCCCACGAGCAGTACTTC.

This clonotype was seen ten or more times. V gene TRBV5-1 combines with J gene TRBJ2-1, with 12 bases fitting TRBD1. The CDR3 has 22 residues. Trimming took 2 bases from V and 0 from J; bases not matched to a gene: 18. CDR1 is SGHRS and CDR2 is YFSETQ in the germline V gene. The CDR3 spells CASSFPGRDRGRMPISYNEQFF. In DNA, the CDR3 is TGCGCCAGCAGCTTTCCTGGCCGGGACAGGGGGCGCATGCCCATCTCCTACAATGAGCAGTTCTTC.

This clonotype was detected many times. The chain has TRBV19 and TRBJ1-5; unclear D gene. The CDR3 extends over 14 amino acids. CDR1 and CDR2 from the germline V gene are LNHDA and SQIVND (reference sequence). Deletions cut 8 bases from V and 3 bases from J, with 14 bases between. The CDR3 reads CASHGAFPNQPQHF. Here the CDR3 DNA reads TGTGCCAGTCATGGAGCCTTTCCCAATCAGCCCCAGCATTTT.

This clonotype was recorded many times. The chain recombines TRBV7-3 with TRBJ2-1; the match to TRBD2 covers 12 bases. The germline V gene has CDR1 SGHTA and CDR2 FQGTGA. This CDR3 has 16 amino acids. Germline trimming cut 5 bases from V and 7 bases from J; bases unmatched to any gene: 9. CDR3 sequence: CASSTSSGRGENEQFF. CDR3 coding DNA: TGTGCCAGCAGCACCTCTAGCGGGAGGGGGGAGAATGAGCAGTTCTTC.

In this sample, this clonotype turned up many times. The chain has TRBV20-1 and TRBJ1-1, with D unresolved. V was cut by 1 base and J by 1 base, with 7 bases left in between. Germline CDR1 and CDR2: DFQATT and SNEGSKA (reference sequence). The CDR3 consists of 13 residues. As DNA, the CDR3 is TGCAGTGCTAGAGTTCCTGCGAACACTGAAGCTTTCTTT. Translation: CSARVPANTEAFF.

This clonotype was seen more than once but under ten times. The chain recombines TRBV3-1 with TRBJ2-5; D may correspond to TRBD1 or TRBD2 (5 bases each). Germline CDR1 and CDR2: LGHDT and YNNKEL (reference sequence). CDR3 length equals 14 residues. Trimming left V 5 bases short and J 7 bases short, with 17 bases between. The CDR3 coding sequence is TGTGCCAGCAGCACCTACGGGGCCGCGGGGACCCAGTACTTC. Translation: CASSTYGAAGTQYF.

This clonotype appeared many times. The V call is TRBV7-9, the J call TRBJ2-2, with D maybe TRBD1 (6 bases). Germline CDR1 SEHNR, CDR2 FQNEAQ (reference sequence). There are 13 residues in the CDR3. Trimming shortened V by 3 bases and J by 7 bases, and 9 bases separated the two germline ends. CDR3 in DNA: TGTGCCAGCAGCTTCCGACAGGTCGGGGAGCTGTTTTTT. Translation gives CASSFRQVGELFF. Full variable domain (missing parts from reference TRBV7-9 and TRBJ2-2): DTGVSQNPRHKITKRGQNVTFRCDPISEHNRLYWYRQTLGQGPEFLTYFQNEAQLEKSRLLSDRFSAERPKGSFSTLEIQRTEQGDSAMYLCASSFRQVGELFFGEGSRLTVL.

This clonotype was seen at least ten times. The rearrangement links TRBV2 to TRBJ2-3; no reliable D call. The CDR3 has 13 residues. Deletions cut 10 bases from V and 0 bases from J, with 11 bases between. CDR1 and CDR2 from the germline V gene are SNHLY and FYNNEI. The CDR3 here is CATRISSTDTQYF. Here the CDR3 DNA reads TGTGCCACCCGGATTTCTAGCACAGATACGCAGTATTTT. Full variable domain (remainder filled in from reference TRBV2 and TRBJ2-3): EPEVTQTPSHQVTQMGQEVILRCVPISNHLYFYWYRQILGQKVEFLVSFYNNEISEKSEIFDDQFSVERPDGSNFTLKIRSTKLEDSAMYFCATRISSTDTQYFGPGTRLTVL.

The sample holds many counts of this clonotype. V and J are TRBV9 and TRBJ2-3; TRBD2 agrees at 13 bases. With 0 bases clipped from V and 6 bases from J, the junction kept 7 bases outside the gene matches. Germline V gene data show CDR1 as SGDLS and CDR2 as YYNGEE. This CDR3 is 17 amino acids long. In nucleotides, the CDR3 is TGTGCCAGCAGCGTAGCGACTAGCGGGGGGCCGTTGGATACGCAGTATTTT. This encodes CASSVATSGGPLDTQYF.

This clonotype occurred many times. The chain uses TRBV6-5 and TRBJ2-2, with D perhaps TRBD2 (5 bases). Trimming cost V 8 bases and J 3 bases, with 19 bases left between them. Germline CDR1 reads MNHEY; CDR2 reads SVGAGI. There are 16 residues in the CDR3. The CDR3, as DNA: TGTGCCAGCTCTCATCGTGGCGGAGGAGACACCGGGGAGCTGTTTTTT. The encoded protein is CASSHRGGGDTGELFF.